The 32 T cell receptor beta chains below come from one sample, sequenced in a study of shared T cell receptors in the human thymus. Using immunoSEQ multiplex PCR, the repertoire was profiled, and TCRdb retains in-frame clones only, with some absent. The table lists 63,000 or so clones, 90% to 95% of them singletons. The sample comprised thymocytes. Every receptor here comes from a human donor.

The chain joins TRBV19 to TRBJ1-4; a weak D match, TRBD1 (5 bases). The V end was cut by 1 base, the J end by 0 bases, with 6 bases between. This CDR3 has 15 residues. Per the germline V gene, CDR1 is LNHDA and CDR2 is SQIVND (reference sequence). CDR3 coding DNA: TGTGCCAGTAGTATAGGGGGCGCAACTAATGAAAAACTGTTTTTT. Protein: CASSIGGATNEKLFF.

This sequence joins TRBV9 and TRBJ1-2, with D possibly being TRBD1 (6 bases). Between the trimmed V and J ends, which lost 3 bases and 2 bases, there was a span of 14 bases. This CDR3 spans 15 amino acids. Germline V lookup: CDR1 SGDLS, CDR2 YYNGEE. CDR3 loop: CASSAPTGINYGYTF. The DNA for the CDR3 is TGTGCCAGCAGCGCCCCGACAGGAATCAACTATGGCTACACCTTC.

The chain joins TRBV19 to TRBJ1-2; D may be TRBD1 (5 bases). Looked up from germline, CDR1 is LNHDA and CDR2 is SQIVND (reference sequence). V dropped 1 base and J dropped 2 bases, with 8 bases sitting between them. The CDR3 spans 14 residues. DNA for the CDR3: TGTGCCAGTAGTATAGTAAGGGGAAACTATGGCTACACCTTC. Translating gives CASSIVRGNYGYTF.

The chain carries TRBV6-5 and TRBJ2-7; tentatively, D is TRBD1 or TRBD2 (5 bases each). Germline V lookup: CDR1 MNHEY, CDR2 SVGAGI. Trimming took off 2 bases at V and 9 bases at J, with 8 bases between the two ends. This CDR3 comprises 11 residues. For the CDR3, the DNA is TGTGCCAGCAGTTACGGGGGAGTGCAGTACTTC. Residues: CASSYGGVQYF.

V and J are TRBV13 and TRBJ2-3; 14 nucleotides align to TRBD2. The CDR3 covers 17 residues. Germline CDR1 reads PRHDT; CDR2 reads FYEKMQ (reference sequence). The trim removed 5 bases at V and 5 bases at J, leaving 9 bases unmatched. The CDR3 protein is CASSISTSGGARDTQYF. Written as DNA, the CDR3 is TGTGCCAGCAGCATCTCGACTAGCGGGGGGGCACGAGATACGCAGTATTTT.

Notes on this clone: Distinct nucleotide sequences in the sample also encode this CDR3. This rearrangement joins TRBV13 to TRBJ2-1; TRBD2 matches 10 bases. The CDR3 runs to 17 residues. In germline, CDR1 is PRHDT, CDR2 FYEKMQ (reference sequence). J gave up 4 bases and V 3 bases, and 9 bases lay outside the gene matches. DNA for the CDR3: TGTGCCAGCAGCTTGGGGTACATAGCGGGGGGTTACAATGAGCAGTTCTTC. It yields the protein CASSLGYIAGGYNEQFF.

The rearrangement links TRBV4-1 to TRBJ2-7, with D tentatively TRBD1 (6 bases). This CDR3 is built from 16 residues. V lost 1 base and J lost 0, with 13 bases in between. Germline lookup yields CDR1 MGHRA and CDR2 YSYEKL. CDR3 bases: TGCGCCAGCAGCCAAGGAGGTAACAGGGTCTCCTACGAGCAGTACTTC. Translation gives CASSQGGNRVSYEQYF.

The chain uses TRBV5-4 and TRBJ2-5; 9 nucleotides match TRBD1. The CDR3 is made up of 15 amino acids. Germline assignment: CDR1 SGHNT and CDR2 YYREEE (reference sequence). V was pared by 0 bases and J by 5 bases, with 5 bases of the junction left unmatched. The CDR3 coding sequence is TGTGCCAGCAGCTTGGGGGACAGGGTATGGGAGACCCAGTACTTC. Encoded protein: CASSLGDRVWETQYF. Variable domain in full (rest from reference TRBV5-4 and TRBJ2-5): ETGVTQSPTHLIKTRGQQVTLRCSSQSGHNTVSWYQQALGQGPQFIFQYYREEENGRGNFPPRFSGLQFPNYSSELNVNALELDDSALYLCASSLGDRVWETQYFGPGTRLLVL.

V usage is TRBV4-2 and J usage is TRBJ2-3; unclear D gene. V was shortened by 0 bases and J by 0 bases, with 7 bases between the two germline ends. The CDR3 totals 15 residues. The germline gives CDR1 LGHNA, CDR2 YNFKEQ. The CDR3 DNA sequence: TGTGCCAGCAGCCAAGATGCTCCGAGCACAGATACGCAGTATTTT. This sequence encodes CASSQDAPSTDTQYF.

The CDR3 DNA follows: TGCAGTGCTGGGGACAGGGACGAGCAGTACTTC. Its protein is CSAGDRDEQYF. The rearrangement joins TRBV20-1 to TRBJ2-7; 9 nucleotides line up with TRBD1. J gave up 5 bases and V 5 bases, and 1 base lay outside the gene matches. Germline V lookup: CDR1 DFQATT, CDR2 SNEGSKA (reference sequence). CDR3 size: 11 residues.

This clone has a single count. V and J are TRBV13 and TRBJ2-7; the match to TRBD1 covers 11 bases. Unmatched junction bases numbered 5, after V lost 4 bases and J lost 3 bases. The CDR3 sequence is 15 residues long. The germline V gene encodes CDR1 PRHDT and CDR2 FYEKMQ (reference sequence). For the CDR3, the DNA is TGTGCCAGCAGCTCAACCGGGACAGGGGGCTACGAGCAGTACTTC. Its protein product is CASSSTGTGGYEQYF. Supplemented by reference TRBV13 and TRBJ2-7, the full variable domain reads AAGVIQSPRHLIKEKRETATLKCYPIPRHDTVYWYQQGPGQDPQFLISFYEKMQSDKGSIPDRFSAQQFSDYHSELNMSSLELGDSALYFCASSSTGTGGYEQYFGPGTRLTVT.

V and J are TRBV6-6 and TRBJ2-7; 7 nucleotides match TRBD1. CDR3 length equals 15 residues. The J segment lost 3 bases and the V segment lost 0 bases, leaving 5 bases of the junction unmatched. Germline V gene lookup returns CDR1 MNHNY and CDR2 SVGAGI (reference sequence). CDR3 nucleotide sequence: TGTGCCAGCAGTTACTCCGGGACAGTCATCTACGAGCAGTACTTC. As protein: CASSYSGTVIYEQYF.

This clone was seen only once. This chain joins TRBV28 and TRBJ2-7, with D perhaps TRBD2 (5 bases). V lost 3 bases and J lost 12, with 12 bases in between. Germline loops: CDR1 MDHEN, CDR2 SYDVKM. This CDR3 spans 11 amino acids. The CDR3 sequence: CASSFGKDRYF. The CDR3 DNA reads TGTGCCAGCAGTTTCGGGAAGGACCGGTACTTC.

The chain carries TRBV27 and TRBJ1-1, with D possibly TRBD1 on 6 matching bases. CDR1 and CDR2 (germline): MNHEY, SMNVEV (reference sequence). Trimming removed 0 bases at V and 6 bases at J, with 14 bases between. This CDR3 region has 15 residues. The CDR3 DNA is TGTGCCAGCAGTTTATCCGGGGGCCGGGACGCTGAAGCTTTCTTT. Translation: CASSLSGGRDAEAFF.

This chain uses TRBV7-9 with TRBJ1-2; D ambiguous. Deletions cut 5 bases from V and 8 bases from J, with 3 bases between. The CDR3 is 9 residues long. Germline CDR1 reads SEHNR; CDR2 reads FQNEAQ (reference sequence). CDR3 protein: CASSPGYTF. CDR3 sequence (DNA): TGTGCCAGCAGCCCCGGCTACACCTTC. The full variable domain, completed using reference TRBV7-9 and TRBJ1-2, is DTGVSQNPRHKITKRGQNVTFRCDPISEHNRLYWYRQTLGQGPEFLTYFQNEAQLEKSRLLSDRFSAERPKGSFSTLEIQRTEQGDSAMYLCASSPGYTFGSGTRLTVV.

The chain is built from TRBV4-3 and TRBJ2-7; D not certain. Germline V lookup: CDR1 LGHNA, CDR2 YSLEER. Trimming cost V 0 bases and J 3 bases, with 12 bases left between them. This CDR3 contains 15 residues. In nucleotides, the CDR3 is TGCGCCAGCAGCCAAGATCCCAGGCCGGACTACGAGCAGTACTTC. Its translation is CASSQDPRPDYEQYF.

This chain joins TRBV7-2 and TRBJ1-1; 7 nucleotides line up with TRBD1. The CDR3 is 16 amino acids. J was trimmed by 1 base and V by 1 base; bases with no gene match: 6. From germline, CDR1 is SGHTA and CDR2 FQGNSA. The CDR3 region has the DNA TGTGCCAGCAGCTTAGGCCAGGGGGACGGGAACACTGAAGCTTTCTTT. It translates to CASSLGQGDGNTEAFF.

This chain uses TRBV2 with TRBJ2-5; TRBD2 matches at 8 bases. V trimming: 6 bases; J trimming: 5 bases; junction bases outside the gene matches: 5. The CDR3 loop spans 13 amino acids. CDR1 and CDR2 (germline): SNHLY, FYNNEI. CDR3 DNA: TGTGCCAGCAGCGGACTAGCAGTGGAGACCCAGTACTTC. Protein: CASSGLAVETQYF.

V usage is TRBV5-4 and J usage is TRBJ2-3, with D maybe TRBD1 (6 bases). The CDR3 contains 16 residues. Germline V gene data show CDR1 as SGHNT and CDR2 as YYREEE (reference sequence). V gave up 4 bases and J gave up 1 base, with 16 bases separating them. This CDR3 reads CASSQRNRDRTDTQYF. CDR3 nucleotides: TGTGCCAGCAGCCAACGCAACAGGGATCGCACAGATACGCAGTATTTT.

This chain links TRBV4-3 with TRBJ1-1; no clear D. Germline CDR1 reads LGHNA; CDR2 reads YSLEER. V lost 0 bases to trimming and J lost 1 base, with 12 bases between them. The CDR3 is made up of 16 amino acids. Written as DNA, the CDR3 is TGCGCCAGCAGCCAAGATCTTCCGGGCGGGAACACTGAAGCTTTCTTT. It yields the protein CASSQDLPGGNTEAFF.

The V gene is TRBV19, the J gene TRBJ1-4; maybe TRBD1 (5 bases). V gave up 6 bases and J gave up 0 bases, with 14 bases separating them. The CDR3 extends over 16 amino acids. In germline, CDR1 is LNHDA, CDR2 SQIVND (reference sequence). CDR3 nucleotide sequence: TGTGCCAGTAGCCCCCGAGACAGTGCAACTAATGAAAAACTGTTTTTT. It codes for CASSPRDSATNEKLFF.

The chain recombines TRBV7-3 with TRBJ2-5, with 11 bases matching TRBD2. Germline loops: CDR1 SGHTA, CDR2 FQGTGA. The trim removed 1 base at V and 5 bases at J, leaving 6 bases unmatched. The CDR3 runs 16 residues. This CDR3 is CASSLSSGGAWETQYF. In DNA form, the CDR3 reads TGTGCCAGCAGCTTAAGTAGCGGGGGGGCCTGGGAGACCCAGTACTTC. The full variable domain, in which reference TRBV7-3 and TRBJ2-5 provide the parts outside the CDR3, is GAGVSQTPSNKVTEKGKYVELRCDPISGHTALYWYRQSLGQGPEFLIYFQGTGAADDSGLPNDRFFAVRPEGSVSTLKIQRTERGDSAVYLCASSLSSGGAWETQYFGPGTRLLVL.

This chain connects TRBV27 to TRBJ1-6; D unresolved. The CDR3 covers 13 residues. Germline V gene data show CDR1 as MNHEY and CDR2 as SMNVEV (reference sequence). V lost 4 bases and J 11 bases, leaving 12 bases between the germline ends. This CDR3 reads CASSSAWAAPLHF. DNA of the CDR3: TGTGCCAGCAGTTCCGCCTGGGCGGCACCCCTCCACTTT.

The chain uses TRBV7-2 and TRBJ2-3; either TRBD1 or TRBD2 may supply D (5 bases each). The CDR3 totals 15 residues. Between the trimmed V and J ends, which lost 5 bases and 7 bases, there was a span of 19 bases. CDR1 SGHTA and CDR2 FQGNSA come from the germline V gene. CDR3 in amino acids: CASSPGTEVWNTQYF. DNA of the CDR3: TGTGCCAGCAGCCCCGGGACGGAAGTTTGGAATACGCAGTATTTT.

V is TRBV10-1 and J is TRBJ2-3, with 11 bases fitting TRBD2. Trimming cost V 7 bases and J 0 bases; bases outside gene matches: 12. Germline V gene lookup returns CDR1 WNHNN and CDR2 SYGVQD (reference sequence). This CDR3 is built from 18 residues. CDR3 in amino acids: CASKVTSGDPFSTDTQYF. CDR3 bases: TGCGCCAGCAAAGTGACTAGCGGGGACCCTTTTAGCACAGATACGCAGTATTTT.

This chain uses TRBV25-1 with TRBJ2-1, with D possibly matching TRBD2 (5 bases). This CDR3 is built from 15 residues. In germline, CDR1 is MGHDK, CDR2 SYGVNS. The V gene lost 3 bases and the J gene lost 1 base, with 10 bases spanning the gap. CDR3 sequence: CASSDPGISYNEQFF. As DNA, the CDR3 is TGTGCCAGCAGTGATCCCGGGATTTCCTACAATGAGCAGTTCTTC.

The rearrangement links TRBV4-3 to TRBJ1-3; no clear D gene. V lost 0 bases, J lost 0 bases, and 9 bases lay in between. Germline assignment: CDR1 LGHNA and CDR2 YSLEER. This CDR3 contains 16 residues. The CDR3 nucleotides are TGCGCCAGCAGCCAAGATAGGGCGGACTCTGGAAACACCATATATTTT. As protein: CASSQDRADSGNTIYF.

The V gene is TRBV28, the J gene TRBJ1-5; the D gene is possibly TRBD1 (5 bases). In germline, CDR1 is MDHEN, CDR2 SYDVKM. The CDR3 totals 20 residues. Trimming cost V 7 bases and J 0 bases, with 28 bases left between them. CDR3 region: CASKSRGRNNPGDSNQPQHF. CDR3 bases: TGTGCCAGCAAGTCCCGGGGACGAAACAACCCGGGTGATAGCAATCAGCCCCAGCATTTT.

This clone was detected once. CDR3 DNA sequence: TGTGCCAGCAGCTTAGAGCGGTGTTGCGGGGGGGACCGGGGGACCCAGTACTTC. It yields the protein CASSLERCCGGDRGTQYF. This chain connects TRBV7-2 to TRBJ2-5; 9 bases align to TRBD2. Germline CDR1 is SGHTA and CDR2 is FQGNSA. The CDR3 spans 18 residues. J was trimmed by 7 bases and V by 1 base; bases with no gene match: 16. Using reference TRBV7-2 and TRBJ2-5 for the parts outside the CDR3, the full variable domain is GAGVSQSPSNKVTEKGKDVELRCDPISGHTALYWYRQSLGQGLEFLIYFQGNSAPDKSGLPSDRFSAERTGGSVSTLTIQRTQQEDSAVYLCASSLERCCGGDRGTQYFGPGTRLLVL.

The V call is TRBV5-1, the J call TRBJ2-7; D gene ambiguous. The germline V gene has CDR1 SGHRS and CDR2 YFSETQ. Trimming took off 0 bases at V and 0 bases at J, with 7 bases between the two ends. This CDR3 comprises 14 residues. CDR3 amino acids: CASSLATFSYEQYF. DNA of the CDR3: TGCGCCAGCAGCTTGGCTACGTTCTCCTACGAGCAGTACTTC.

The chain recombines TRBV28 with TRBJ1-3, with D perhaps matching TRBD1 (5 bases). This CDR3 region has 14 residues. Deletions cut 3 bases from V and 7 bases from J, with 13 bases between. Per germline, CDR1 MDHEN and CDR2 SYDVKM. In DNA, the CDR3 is TGTGCCAGCAGTTTTAGGACCCGGGGCAACACCATATATTTT. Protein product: CASSFRTRGNTIYF. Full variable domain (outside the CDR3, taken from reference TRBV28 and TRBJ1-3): DVKVTQSSRYLVKRTGEKVFLECVQDMDHENMFWYRQDPGLGLRLIYFSYDVKMKEKGDIPEGYSVSREKKERFSLILESASTNQTSMYLCASSFRTRGNTIYFGEGSWLTVV.

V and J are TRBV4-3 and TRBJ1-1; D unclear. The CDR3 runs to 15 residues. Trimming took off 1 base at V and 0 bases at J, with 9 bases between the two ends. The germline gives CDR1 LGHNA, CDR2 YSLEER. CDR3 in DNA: TGCGCCAGCAGCCAAGTTTGGGTAATGAACACTGAAGCTTTCTTT. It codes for CASSQVWVMNTEAFF.